These T cell receptor beta chains were read from a single sample in a study of cytotoxic CD8 clonotypes in ibrutinib-treated CLL. Some clones are missing from TCRdb's copy, which holds only in-frame ones; the method was immunoSEQ multiplex PCR. The sample comprises 250,000 to 350,000 clones, roughly four fifths of which are singletons, and about 5.7% rests with the top ten. Material: PBMCs, obtained at disease progression, from a patient treated with ibrutinib. The receptors were sampled from a human donor with chronic lymphocytic leukemia. CDR3s include the opening cysteine and the closing phenylalanine or tryptophan. The D gene is left open where the match is weak. The size field is filled for only some rows; it gives once, few, many or a size class.

v_call: TRBV27
j_call: TRBJ2-5
d_call: NA
clone_size: NA
cdr3_aa: CASSFLGAGQETQYF
cdr3_nt: TGTGCCAGCAGTTTTCTGGGGGCGGGCCAAGAGACCCAGTACTTC

v_call: TRBV25-1
j_call: TRBJ1-1
d_call: TRBD1
clone_size: NA
cdr3_aa: CASSEDRGGTEAFF
cdr3_nt: TGTGCCAGCAGTGAAGACAGGGGGGGCACTGAAGCTTTCTTT

v_call: TRBV5-6
j_call: TRBJ1-6
d_call: TRBD1
clone_size: NA
cdr3_aa: CASSRPGGTYNSPLHF
cdr3_nt: TGTGCCAGCAGCCGTCCAGGGGGAACCTATAATTCACCCCTCCACTTT

v_call: TRBV29-1
j_call: TRBJ2-1
d_call: NA
clone_size: NA
cdr3_aa: CSVESQGSYNEQFF
cdr3_nt: TGCAGCGTTGAGTCTCAGGGTTCCTACAATGAGCAGTTCTTC

v_call: TRBV2
j_call: TRBJ2-1
d_call: NA
clone_size: NA
cdr3_aa: CASSERDEQFF
cdr3_nt: TGTGCCAGCAGTGAAAGGGATGAGCAGTTCTTC

v_call: TRBV10-3
j_call: TRBJ1-1
d_call: NA
clone_size: NA
cdr3_aa: CAIREDSNTEAFF
cdr3_nt: TGTGCCATCAGGGAGGACAGTAACACTGAAGCTTTCTTT

v_call: TRBV29-1
j_call: TRBJ1-2
d_call: NA
clone_size: NA
cdr3_aa: CSVDLGTPYGYTF
cdr3_nt: TGCAGCGTTGACCTCGGGACTCCCTATGGCTACACCTTC

v_call: TRBV4-1
j_call: TRBJ2-5
d_call: TRBD1
clone_size: NA
cdr3_aa: CASSQDGGQGGTQYF
cdr3_nt: TGCGCCAGCAGCCAAGATGGGGGACAGGGGGGGACCCAGTACTTC

v_call: TRBV5-1
j_call: TRBJ2-6
d_call: NA
clone_size: few
cdr3_aa: CASSLMGSGANVLTF
cdr3_nt: TGCGCCAGCAGCTTGATGGGCTCTGGGGCCAACGTCCTGACTTTC

v_call: TRBV2
j_call: TRBJ1-1
d_call: NA
clone_size: NA
cdr3_aa: CASSELGPLHTEAFF
cdr3_nt: TGTGCCAGCAGTGAGCTCGGACCCTTACACACTGAAGCTTTCTTT

v_call: TRBV28
j_call: TRBJ1-3
d_call: NA
clone_size: NA
cdr3_aa: CASSLWGGGKSGNTIYF
cdr3_nt: TGTGCCAGCAGTTTATGGGGAGGGGGGAAATCTGGAAACACCATATATTTT

v_call: TRBV7-2
j_call: TRBJ1-2
d_call: NA
clone_size: NA
cdr3_aa: CASSLGSPYTF
cdr3_nt: TGTGCCAGCAGCTTGGGCTCTCCCTACACCTTC

v_call: TRBV10-3
j_call: TRBJ1-3
d_call: TRBD1
clone_size: NA
cdr3_aa: CAISERTGQSSGNTIYF
cdr3_nt: TGTGCCATCAGTGAGCGGACAGGTCAGTCCTCTGGAAACACCATATATTTT

v_call: TRBV10-3
j_call: TRBJ2-1
d_call: TRBD2
clone_size: NA
cdr3_aa: CAISESAGGLGEQFF
cdr3_nt: TGTGCCATCAGTGAGTCGGCGGGGGGGCTCGGTGAGCAGTTCTTC

v_call: TRBV6-6
j_call: TRBJ2-1
d_call: NA
clone_size: NA
cdr3_aa: CASSYSYGKDNEQFF
cdr3_nt: TGTGCCAGCAGTTACTCCTATGGGAAGGACAATGAGCAGTTCTTC

v_call: TRBV29-1
j_call: TRBJ2-7
d_call: NA
clone_size: NA
cdr3_aa: CSVVVADSYEQYF
cdr3_nt: TGCAGCGTTGTTGTAGCGGATTCCTACGAGCAGTACTTC

v_call: TRBV18
j_call: TRBJ2-7
d_call: NA
clone_size: NA
cdr3_aa: CASSPRRPYEQYF
cdr3_nt: TGTGCCAGCTCACCGCGACGTCCCTACGAGCAGTACTTC